These T cell receptor beta chains were read from a single sample in a study of cytomegalovirus exposure and HLA in healthy donors. Using immunoSEQ multiplex PCR, the repertoire was profiled, and TCRdb retains in-frame clones only, with some absent. The data show approximately 300,000 clones, 87% seen once. The specimen sequenced was PBMCs. The receptor set was obtained from a woman in her 30s in good health and CMV-seropositive. The CDR3 runs from the conserved cysteine through the conserved F or W. Each record gives: clone size, J gene, D gene, V gene, CDR3 protein, CDR3 DNA. The D gene is left open where the match is weak. Not every row has a clone size; where given, it reads once, few, many or a size class.

>NA|TRBJ2-4|NA|TRBV29-1
CSVVLAKNIQYF
TGCAGCGTTGTATTAGCCAAAAACATTCAGTACTTC
>NA|TRBJ2-5|TRBD1|TRBV7-2
CASSPTGGEETQYF
TGTGCCAGCAGCCCGACAGGGGGCGAAGAGACCCAGTACTTC
>NA|TRBJ1-1|NA|TRBV2
CASRRDPGTEAFF
TGTGCCAGCAGACGGGATCCGGGGACTGAAGCTTTCTTT
>NA|TRBJ1-1|NA|TRBV27
CASSLSGTVEAFF
TGTGCCAGCAGTTTATCGGGGACTGTAGAAGCTTTCTTT
>few|TRBJ1-3|NA|TRBV5-8
CASSLGRGSPGNTIYF
TGTGCCAGCAGCTTGGGGAGGGGATCCCCTGGAAACACCATATATTTT
>NA|TRBJ2-7|TRBD1|TRBV19
CASSPGQAILLYEQYF
TGTGCCAGTAGTCCCGGACAGGCGATACTTCTCTACGAGCAGTACTTC
>NA|TRBJ1-1|NA|TRBV5-1
CASSLRGQNTEAFF
TGCGCCAGCAGCTTGAGGGGACAGAACACTGAAGCTTTCTTT
>NA|TRBJ2-1|TRBD2|TRBV4-3
CASSLTSGKYNEQFF
TGCGCCAGCAGCCTGACTAGCGGGAAGTACAATGAGCAGTTCTTC
>NA|TRBJ2-7|NA|TRBV5-6
CASSQGQSSYEQYF
TGTGCCAGCAGCCAGGGGCAGTCCTCCTACGAGCAGTACTTC
>NA|TRBJ2-1|NA|TRBV27
CASSFRSGEQFF
TGTGCCAGCAGTTTCCGAAGTGGTGAGCAGTTCTTC
>NA|TRBJ2-7|TRBD2|TRBV7-3
CASSYSTGTSGEQYF
TGTGCCAGCAGCTACAGTACCGGGACTAGCGGCGAGCAGTACTTC
>NA|TRBJ1-4|NA|TRBV9
CASSDGATNEKLFF
TGTGCCAGCAGCGACGGGGCAACTAATGAAAAACTGTTTTTT
>NA|TRBJ2-3|TRBD2|TRBV7-6
CASSLGPSGRGDTQYF
TGTGCCAGCAGCTTAGGTCCTAGCGGGAGAGGTGATACGCAGTATTTT
>once|TRBJ2-5|NA|TRBV12-5
CASGGYGETQYF
TGTGCTAGTGGAGGATACGGGGAGACCCAGTACTTC
>NA|TRBJ1-5|TRBD1|TRBV6-5
CASSSRGRGNQPQHF
TGTGCCAGCAGTTCCAGGGGGCGCGGCAATCAGCCCCAGCATTTT
>NA|TRBJ2-2|TRBD2|TRBV11-3
CASSLRLAGYTGELFF
TGTGCCAGCAGCTTAAGACTAGCGGGGTATACCGGGGAGCTGTTTTTT
>NA|TRBJ2-1|TRBD2|TRBV6-1
CASLRAGPYNEQFF
TGTGCCAGCCTTAGAGCGGGACCCTACAATGAGCAGTTCTTC
>NA|TRBJ2-2|NA|TRBV11-3
CASSPRVGELFF
TGTGCCAGCAGCCCGAGGGTCGGGGAGCTGTTTTTT
>NA|TRBJ1-2|NA|TRBV27
CASSSRDRSPYGYTF
TGTGCCAGCAGTTCTAGAGACAGGAGCCCCTATGGCTACACCTTC
>NA|TRBJ2-3|NA|TRBV5-1
CASSLEKTTAMRTDTQYF
TGCGCCAGCAGCTTGGAGAAAACGACAGCAATGCGCACAGATACGCAGTATTTT
>NA|TRBJ1-2|NA|TRBV12-5
CASGWDGYGYTF
TGTGCTAGTGGGTGGGACGGCTATGGCTACACCTTC
>NA|TRBJ2-2|TRBD2|TRBV29-1
CSVGLAGHWSGELFF
TGCAGCGTTGGACTAGCGGGCCATTGGAGCGGGGAGCTGTTTTTT
>NA|TRBJ2-7|NA|TRBV28
CASSPRQGRYYEQYF
TGTGCCAGCAGCCCTCGGCAGGGGAGGTACTACGAGCAGTACTTC
>NA|TRBJ1-1|NA|TRBV6-1
CASSDRTPMKAFF
TGTGCCAGTAGTGACAGGACCCCGATGAAAGCTTTCTTT
>NA|TRBJ1-1|TRBD1|TRBV2
CASSERQGTVEAFF
TGTGCCAGCAGTGAAAGACAGGGAACGGTGGAAGCTTTCTTT
>NA|TRBJ1-5|TRBD1|TRBV28
CASSLLGTVNQPQHF
TGTGCCAGCAGTTTACTCGGGACAGTAAATCAGCCCCAGCATTTT
>NA|TRBJ2-3|NA|TRBV28
CASSLRLGDTQYF
TGTGCCAGCAGCCTGCGACTAGGGGATACGCAGTATTTT
>NA|TRBJ2-2|NA|TRBV2
CAGSGGRTGELFF
TGTGCCGGGTCCGGGGGGCGAACCGGGGAGCTGTTTTTT
>once|TRBJ1-1|NA|TRBV29-1
CGGEGVNTEAFF
TGCGGTGGGGAAGGTGTGAACACTGAAGCTTTCTTT
>NA|TRBJ2-7|NA|TRBV7-7
CASSPGASQDYEQYF
TGTGCCAGCAGCCCGGGGGCTAGTCAGGACTACGAGCAGTACTTC
>NA|TRBJ2-5|NA|TRBV6-5
CAHLQTQYF
TGTGCCCATCTGCAGACCCAGTACTTC
>NA|TRBJ2-2|NA|TRBV10-3
CAISEPLGRANTGELFF
TGTGCCATCAGTGAGCCCCTCGGGCGGGCGAACACCGGGGAGCTGTTTTTT
>NA|TRBJ2-3|NA|TRBV2
CASSGPVIRGTRYF
TGTGCCAGCAGTGGTCCGGTTATAAGGGGGACGAGGTATTTT
>NA|TRBJ2-3|NA|TRBV7-8
CASSPRPKPPTDTQYF
TGTGCCAGCAGCCCCCGACCGAAACCCCCCACAGATACGCAGTATTTT
>NA|TRBJ2-4|NA|TRBV6-5
CASSGRGDKNIQYF
TGTGCCAGCAGCGGGAGAGGGGACAAAAACATTCAGTACTTC
>NA|TRBJ2-1|NA|TRBV15
CATSRDPISPNRPDNEQFF
TGTGCCACCAGCAGAGATCCAATTAGCCCAAATCGGCCGGACAATGAGCAGTTCTTC
>NA|TRBJ1-4|TRBD1|TRBV9
CASSVGTGGGEKLFF
TGTGCCAGCAGCGTAGGGACAGGGGGTGGAGAAAAACTGTTTTTT
>NA|TRBJ1-1|NA|TRBV28
CASSVRESNTEAFF
TGTGCCAGCAGTGTTAGGGAATCGAACACTGAAGCTTTCTTT
>NA|TRBJ2-3|TRBD2|TRBV5-1
CASSLPSGGAQSTDTQYF
TGCGCCAGCAGCTTGCCCAGCGGGGGGGCTCAGAGTACAGATACGCAGTATTTT
>NA|TRBJ1-1|NA|TRBV4-1
CASSQDGGGRVAFF
TGCGCCAGCAGCCAAGACGGCGGGGGTCGCGTAGCTTTCTTT
>NA|TRBJ2-4|TRBD2|TRBV29-1
CSVQREGPKNIQYF
TGCAGCGTTCAGCGGGAGGGCCCCAAAAACATTCAGTACTTC
>NA|TRBJ2-2|NA|TRBV27
CASSLAAGTPNTGELFF
TGTGCCAGCAGTTTGGCCGCTGGAACCCCGAACACCGGGGAGCTGTTTTTT
>NA|TRBJ2-1|NA|TRBV30
CAWSVRGHLSSYNEQFF
TGTGCCTGGAGTGTCCGGGGACACCTAAGCTCCTACAATGAGCAGTTCTTC
>NA|TRBJ2-4|TRBD1|TRBV6-5
CASKTGAAKNIQYF
TGTGCCAGCAAAACAGGGGCGGCCAAAAACATTCAGTACTTC
>NA|TRBJ2-3|TRBD2|TRBV30
CAWTPGGNTQYF
TGTGCCTGGACCCCCGGGGGGAATACGCAGTATTTT
>few|TRBJ1-2|NA|TRBV5-4
CASSLDRVNYGYTF
TGTGCCAGCAGCTTGGACAGGGTAAACTATGGCTACACCTTC
>once|TRBJ2-5|NA|TRBV20-1
CSARVPTTQYF
TGCAGTGCTAGGGTCCCGACGACCCAGTACTTC
>NA|TRBJ2-7|NA|TRBV27
CASSSRLALGAGEQYF
TGTGCCAGCAGTTCCCGCTTAGCGTTGGGGGCTGGCGAGCAGTACTTC
>NA|TRBJ2-7|NA|TRBV19
CASSPDGAGSDEQYF
TGTGCCAGTAGCCCGGATGGGGCAGGGTCAGACGAGCAGTACTTC
>few|TRBJ1-5|TRBD1|TRBV28
CASSPGQGGNQPQHF
TGTGCCAGCAGCCCTGGACAGGGCGGCAATCAGCCCCAGCATTTT
>NA|TRBJ1-1|TRBD1|TRBV5-5
CASSLTGGSNTEAFF
TGTGCCAGCAGCTTGACAGGGGGTTCGAACACTGAAGCTTTCTTT
>NA|TRBJ2-2|TRBD2|TRBV7-2
CASSRTSGANTGELFF
TGTGCCAGCAGCCGGACTAGCGGAGCGAACACCGGGGAGCTGTTTTTT
>few|TRBJ1-5|NA|TRBV5-6
CASSLGGALKPQHF
TGTGCCAGCAGCTTGGGAGGGGCTCTCAAGCCCCAGCATTTT